This T cell receptor beta chain was recovered during a study of patients and donors after allogeneic stem cell transplantation. Points on this clonotype: Without the conserved terminal phenylalanine or tryptophan, this CDR3 likely stems from a read error.

TCRdb re-called the RT-PCR reads with MiXCR, one entry per CDR3 protein. Of 30,000 or so distinct CDR3 sequences listed, approximately 7% are singletons. The specimen was blood, either unsorted or a sorted T cell fraction (not recorded which). This TCR was sampled from a human donor who was either an allogeneic HSCT recipient or a stem cell or donor lymphocyte infusion donor (not recorded which). It is not recorded whose cells these are; they may come from a transplant donor.

CDR3 sequence reads: CASSDNQGRKLFL. CDR3 nucleotides: TGTGCCAGCAGTGATAACCAGGGGCGGAAACTGTTTTTG. V usage is TRBV2 and J usage is TRBJ1-4; weak D call: TRBD1 (6 bases). Trimming removed 3 bases at V and 11 bases at J, with 13 bases between. This CDR3 comprises 13 residues. CDR1 SNHLY and CDR2 FYNNEI come from the germline V gene.